These 19 T cell receptor beta chains were all obtained from the same sample, sequenced in a study of T cell responses to AZD1222 COVID-19 vaccine. Produced via immunoSEQ multiplex PCR; TCRdb's table is partial and in-frame only. This table holds about 53,000 clones, roughly 90% found once. The specimen was peripheral blood, collected 28 days after the second AZD1222 dose. The receptors come from an adult who received the AZD1222 COVID-19 vaccine.

The chain recombines TRBV6-4 with TRBJ2-5; 7 bases are a match to TRBD1. There are 13 residues in the CDR3. The V and J ends lost 6 bases and 6 bases, in that order; junction bases with no gene match: 7. Germline assignment: CDR1 MRHNA and CDR2 SNTAGT. CDR3 amino acids: CASSYNRGQTQYF. The CDR3, as DNA: TGTGCCAGCAGCTACAACAGGGGACAGACCCAGTACTTC.

The chain has TRBV11-2 and TRBJ2-1; maybe TRBD1 (6 bases). Germline V gene lookup returns CDR1 SGHAT and CDR2 FQNNGV. CDR3 length: 16 amino acids. Trimming took 2 bases from V and 2 from J, leaving 13 bases between them. The CDR3 loop is CASSLPRQEPYNEQFF. The CDR3 nucleotides are TGTGCCAGCAGCTTACCCCGACAGGAGCCCTACAATGAGCAGTTCTTC.

The chain uses TRBV28 and TRBJ1-5, with D tentatively TRBD1 (6 bases). Germline loops: CDR1 MDHEN, CDR2 SYDVKM. The CDR3 consists of 12 residues. V dropped 7 bases and J dropped 9 bases, with 13 bases sitting between them. The CDR3 is CASTTGGRPQHF. The CDR3 DNA follows: TGTGCCAGCACGACGGGGGGCCGGCCCCAGCATTTT. Complete variable domain (other parts from reference TRBV28 and TRBJ1-5): DVKVTQSSRYLVKRTGEKVFLECVQDMDHENMFWYRQDPGLGLRLIYFSYDVKMKEKGDIPEGYSVSREKKERFSLILESASTNQTSMYLCASTTGGRPQHFGDGTRLSIL.

The chain joins TRBV19 to TRBJ2-5; D call uncertain. The CDR3 totals 13 residues. The V end lost 3 bases, the J end lost 1 base, and 6 bases lay between the germline ends. The V gene's germline CDR1 is LNHDA and CDR2 SQIVND (reference sequence). Here the CDR3 reads CASSILIQETQYF. In DNA form, the CDR3 reads TGTGCCAGTAGTATCCTCATCCAAGAGACCCAGTACTTC.

The chain recombines TRBV30 with TRBJ2-7; TRBD2 is a possible D gene (7 bases). The ends were cut back, 5 bases at V and 2 bases at J, with 13 bases in the middle. Germline CDR1 is GTSNPN and CDR2 is SVGIG (reference sequence). The CDR3 totals 13 residues. The CDR3 DNA follows: TGTGCCTGGGCCGCGGGGGCCCCCTACGAGCAGTACTTC. Translated, it gives CAWAAGAPYEQYF.

J is TRBJ2-5 and V is TRBV5-8; 10 nucleotides line up with TRBD1. V was clipped by 4 bases and J by 7 bases; unmatched bases: 10. CDR1 is SGHTS, CDR2 YDEGEE, per germline. CDR3 length equals 15 residues. CDR3 loop: CASSPGDRGTMTQYF. The CDR3, as DNA: TGTGCCAGCAGCCCAGGGGACAGGGGAACCATGACCCAGTACTTC.

This chain links TRBV19 with TRBJ2-7; D is possibly TRBD1 (6 bases). V dropped 5 bases and J dropped 3 bases, with 14 bases sitting between them. Germline CDR1 and CDR2: LNHDA and SQIVND (reference sequence). This CDR3 is 14 amino acids long. CDR3 sequence: CASSVAGVDYEQYF. The CDR3 region has the DNA TGTGCCAGTAGTGTAGCAGGGGTAGACTACGAGCAGTACTTC. The full variable domain, with the rest looked up from reference TRBV19 and TRBJ2-7, is DGGITQSPKYLFRKEGQNVTLSCEQNLNHDAMYWYRQDPGQGLRLIYYSQIVNDFQKGDIAEGYSVSREKKESFPLTVTSAQKNPTAFYLCASSVAGVDYEQYFGPGTRLTVT.

This chain joins TRBV18 and TRBJ2-2; D possibly matches TRBD1 or TRBD2 (5 bases each). CDR3 length equals 15 residues. The V end was cut by 1 base, the J end by 2 bases, with 8 bases between. The V gene's germline CDR1 is KGHSH and CDR2 LQKENI. The CDR3: CASSPLGRNTGELFF. CDR3 in DNA: TGTGCCAGCTCACCACTGGGACGAAACACCGGGGAGCTGTTTTTT.

The chain carries TRBV28 and TRBJ1-6; TRBD1 aligns across 10 bases. The CDR3 runs 16 residues. Germline assignment: CDR1 MDHEN and CDR2 SYDVKM. V lost 4 bases to trimming and J lost 6 bases; unmatched junction nucleotides: 6. The CDR3 is CASSSPGQGRNSPLHF. In DNA, the CDR3 is TGTGCCAGCAGTTCGCCGGGACAGGGGCGTAATTCACCCCTCCACTTT.

The chain employs TRBV6-5 and TRBJ2-7; TRBD1 or TRBD2 may be the D gene (6 bases each). Trimming left V 7 bases short and J 0 bases short, with 16 bases between. The CDR3 is 15 amino acids. Germline CDR1 MNHEY, CDR2 SVGAGI. The CDR3 loop is CASTPGGPASYEQYF. The DNA for the CDR3 is TGTGCCAGCACCCCCGGGGGCCCTGCCTCCTACGAGCAGTACTTC.

The rearrangement uses TRBV27 and TRBJ1-3, with TRBD1 identical over 11 bases. This CDR3 is built from 17 residues. Trimming cost V 6 bases and J 0 bases; bases outside gene matches: 7. Germline loops: CDR1 MNHEY, CDR2 SMNVEV (reference sequence). The CDR3 DNA reads as TGTGCCAGCAGGGGCGGGACAGGGGGACTCTCTGGAAACACCATATATTTT. It yields the protein CASRGGTGGLSGNTIYF.

V is TRBV6-1 and J is TRBJ1-5; tentative D call: TRBD1 (5 bases). Germline V gene data show CDR1 as MNHNS and CDR2 as SASEGT. This CDR3 comprises 13 residues. V was trimmed by 1 base and J by 7 bases, leaving 8 bases between them. In DNA form, the CDR3 reads TGTGCCAGCAGTGAAGGAAGGGGACAGCCCCAGCATTTT. Residues: CASSEGRGQPQHF.

The CDR3 here is CASSYSQPITDTQYF. In nucleotides, the CDR3 is TGTGCCAGCAGTTACTCGCAGCCCATCACAGATACGCAGTATTTT. The rearrangement links TRBV6-5 to TRBJ2-3; D remains ambiguous. From germline, CDR1 is MNHEY and CDR2 SVGAGI. The V gene lost 0 bases and the J gene lost 2 bases, with 9 bases spanning the gap. This CDR3 has 15 residues.

The rearrangement joins TRBV24-1 to TRBJ2-2; 10 bases agree with TRBD1. Looked up from germline, CDR1 is KGHDR and CDR2 is SFDVKD. Trimming cost V 6 bases and J 6 bases; bases outside gene matches: 6. CDR3 length: 15 amino acids. The CDR3 nucleotides are TGTGCCACCAGTCGTGGGACAGGGGCGTCCGGGGAGCTGTTTTTT. It codes for CATSRGTGASGELFF.

This clone came up once. In DNA form, the CDR3 reads TGTGCCAGCAGTCAAAGTAGACTAGCGGGTGGTTACACAGATACGCAGTATTTT. As protein: CASSQSRLAGGYTDTQYF. This chain uses TRBV28 with TRBJ2-3, with 10 bases lining up with TRBD2. Germline CDR1 and CDR2: MDHEN and SYDVKM. After removal of 5 bases from V and 2 bases from J, the junction contained 13 bases not matched to a gene. This CDR3 region has 18 residues.

The rearrangement uses TRBV28 and TRBJ2-7, with TRBD2 matching over 14 bases. This CDR3 is built from 18 residues. CDR1 is MDHEN and CDR2 is SYDVKM in the germline V gene. V shed 4 bases, J shed 0 bases, and the junction held 8 bases outside the gene matches. This chain's CDR3 is CASSSATSGRGSSYEQYF. The CDR3 region has the DNA TGTGCCAGCAGTTCCGCGACTAGCGGGAGGGGGAGCTCCTACGAGCAGTACTTC.

The chain uses TRBV15 and TRBJ2-1; D uncertain. CDR3 length: 13 residues. Trimming pared 0 bases from V and 9 bases from J, leaving 9 bases between. CDR1 and CDR2 from the germline V gene are LNHNV and YYDKDF (reference sequence). This CDR3 reads CATSRDREVEQFF. In DNA form, the CDR3 reads TGTGCCACCAGCAGAGATCGAGAGGTTGAGCAGTTCTTC.

This chain links TRBV7-9 with TRBJ2-5; 7 bases line up with TRBD1. V was pared by 5 bases and J by 1 base, with 4 bases of the junction left unmatched. Germline lookup yields CDR1 SEHNR and CDR2 FQNEAQ (reference sequence). CDR3 length: 14 residues. The CDR3 region is CASSPRTGQETQYF. The CDR3 nucleotides read TGTGCCAGCAGCCCGAGGACAGGCCAAGAGACCCAGTACTTC.

The chain joins TRBV19 to TRBJ1-2, with TRBD1 matching over 10 bases. The CDR3 spans 17 residues. Losses at the gene ends were 8 bases for V and 1 base for J; bases not matched to a gene: 13. The germline gives CDR1 LNHDA, CDR2 SQIVND (reference sequence). The chain's CDR3 is CASQLGDRGSINYGYTF. In DNA, the CDR3 is TGTGCCAGTCAATTGGGGGACAGGGGAAGTATTAACTATGGCTACACCTTC.